Listed below are T cell receptor beta chains from one sample, sequenced in a study of identical twins. In TCRdb, the 5' RACE reads were re-called with MiXCR into one record per CDR3 protein. In the table there are 210,000 or so distinct CDR3 sequences, around 6.9% of which are singletons. This same sample was also part of a study on yellow fever vaccine responses in identical twins.

What was sequenced was memory (CD45RO+) T cells sorted from blood. These receptors all stem from a woman between 18 and 30 years old in good health. The CDR3 runs from the conserved cysteine through the conserved F or W. A D gene is named only where the DNA matches it firmly. Size tells how often a clone was seen (once, few, many) or the class of an expanded clone, and some rows leave it out.

j_call v_call d_call cdr3_length clone_size cdr3_aa cdr3_nt
TRBJ2-1 TRBV29-1 TRBD2 12 many CSVGGGHNEQFF TGCAGCGTTGGGGGAGGGCACAATGAGCAGTTCTTC
TRBJ2-3 TRBV7-8 NA 14 NA CASSFKDNTDTQYF TGTGCCAGCAGTTTTAAGGACAACACAGATACGCAGTATTTT
TRBJ2-3 TRBV2 NA 14 NA CASSAQGFTDTQYF TGTGCCAGCAGTGCACAGGGTTTCACAGATACGCAGTATTTT
TRBJ2-1 TRBV20-1 NA 14 few CSGLARGKDNEQFF TGCAGTGGCCTAGCCAGAGGGAAAGACAATGAGCAGTTCTTC
TRBJ1-1 TRBV20-1 NA 15 few CSAIDGGRTNTEAFF TGCAGTGCTATAGATGGGGGACGGACGAACACTGAAGCTTTCTTT
TRBJ1-2 TRBV4-2 TRBD1 14 few CASSQAGQGPGYTF TGTGCCAGCAGCCAAGCGGGACAGGGGCCCGGCTACACCTTC
TRBJ2-5 TRBV20-1 NA 14 NA CSASVGLWQETQYF TGCAGTGCTAGCGTGGGGCTGTGGCAAGAGACCCAGTACTTC
TRBJ2-4 TRBV24-1 NA 16 many CATSSGRAKDKNIQYF TGTGCCACCAGTTCGGGTAGGGCAAAAGACAAAAACATTCAGTACTTC
TRBJ1-3 TRBV28 TRBD1 15 NA CASRTGVSSGNTIYF TGTGCCAGCAGAACAGGGGTCAGCTCTGGAAACACCATATATTTT
TRBJ2-3 TRBV11-1 TRBD2 18 few CASHDSKRVSGAKDTQYF TGTGCCAGCCACGATTCTAAGCGAGTTAGCGGGGCGAAAGATACGCAGTATTTT
TRBJ2-7 TRBV28 NA 15 few CASSSNGQGYYEQYF TGTGCCAGCAGCTCTAACGGGCAAGGGTACTACGAGCAGTACTTC
TRBJ2-1 TRBV7-2 NA 17 few CASTPGRTVYSYNEQFF TGTGCCAGCACCCCAGGGCGCACTGTCTACTCCTACAATGAGCAGTTCTTC
TRBJ2-5 TRBV11-3 NA 14 few CASSPAGFLETQYF TGTGCCAGCAGCCCCGCGGGATTCTTAGAGACCCAGTACTTC
TRBJ2-2 TRBV4-3 TRBD1 17 many CASSRSPGQGASGELFF TGCGCCAGCAGCCGGTCGCCGGGACAGGGGGCTTCCGGGGAGCTGTTTTTT
TRBJ2-1 TRBV6-5 NA 13 NA CASSYSVLDEQFF TGTGCCAGCAGTTACTCAGTGCTCGATGAGCAGTTCTTC
TRBJ2-1 TRBV29-1 NA 14 NA CSATRAENYNEQFF TGCAGCGCCACTAGGGCGGAGAATTACAATGAGCAGTTCTTC
TRBJ1-1 TRBV5-1 NA 15 many CASSLSSAGNTEAFF TGCGCCAGCAGCTTGTCGTCGGCAGGGAACACTGAAGCTTTCTTT
TRBJ2-5 TRBV18 NA 15 few CASSPPDRSRETQYF TGTGCCAGCTCACCACCCGACAGGAGCCGGGAGACCCAGTACTTC
TRBJ2-1 TRBV5-1 NA 14 many CASSLGLSYNEQFF TGCGCCAGCAGCTTGGGACTATCTTACAATGAGCAGTTCTTC
TRBJ2-1 TRBV6-1 TRBD2 14 NA CASRLAGGREEQFF TGTGCCAGCAGGCTAGCGGGGGGCCGGGAAGAGCAGTTCTTC
TRBJ2-3 TRBV18 NA 14 NA CASSSTGSPDTQYF TGTGCCAGCTCATCCACCGGCAGTCCAGATACGCAGTATTTT
TRBJ2-3 TRBV2 NA 12 few CASSEDLGPRYF TGTGCCAGCAGTGAAGACTTAGGGCCCCGGTATTTT
TRBJ2-3 TRBV11-2 NA 14 few CASSLEGFTDTQYF TGTGCCAGCAGCTTAGAAGGGTTCACAGATACGCAGTATTTT
TRBJ2-7 TRBV11-2 TRBD2 16 many CASSLDRSGGTYEQYF TGTGCCAGCAGCTTAGATAGGTCGGGGGGAACCTACGAGCAGTACTTC
TRBJ2-7 TRBV29-1 NA 14 few CSVVQPHSSYEQYF TGCAGCGTTGTACAGCCACATAGCTCCTACGAGCAGTACTTC
TRBJ2-7 TRBV12-3/TRBV12-4 NA 14 many CASSSPTAWGEQYF TGTGCCAGCAGTTCACCAACCGCCTGGGGCGAGCAGTACTTC
TRBJ2-3 TRBV7-8 NA 15 few CASSLGQTLTDTQYF TGTGCCAGCAGCTTAGGACAGACACTCACAGATACGCAGTATTTT
TRBJ2-1 TRBV6-5 NA 16 many CASFTAPLFFYNEQFF TGTGCCAGCTTTACTGCGCCCCTCTTCTTTTACAATGAGCAGTTCTTC
TRBJ2-3 TRBV18 NA 13 many CASSPPGEDTQYF TGTGCCAGCTCACCGCCTGGGGAAGATACGCAGTATTTT
TRBJ1-1 TRBV4-1 NA 16 NA CASSQVHAEMNTEAFF TGCGCCAGCAGCCAAGTTCACGCGGAGATGAACACTGAAGCTTTCTTT
TRBJ2-1 TRBV11-3 NA 12 few CASSRVENEQFF TGTGCCAGCAGCCGGGTAGAGAATGAGCAGTTCTTC
TRBJ2-2 TRBV20-1 TRBD2 15 NA CSAKERGGPVGELFF TGCAGTGCAAAAGAGCGGGGGGGCCCTGTCGGGGAGCTGTTTTTT
TRBJ2-3 TRBV4-1 NA 17 NA CASSQEGATLFTDTQYF TGCGCCAGCAGCCAAGAAGGGGCCACCCTTTTCACAGATACGCAGTATTTT
TRBJ2-1 TRBV7-2 TRBD2 16 few CASSTSWGGLNNEQFF TGTGCCAGCAGTACCTCTTGGGGGGGACTTAACAATGAGCAGTTCTTC
TRBJ1-6 TRBV2 NA 14 many CASSDTVANSPLHF TGTGCCAGCAGTGACACGGTAGCGAATTCACCCCTCCACTTT
TRBJ1-5 TRBV7-8 NA 14 many CASSLAEVRQPQHF TGTGCCAGCAGCTTAGCTGAAGTACGGCAGCCCCAGCATTTT
TRBJ2-7 TRBV12-3/TRBV12-4 TRBD2 15 many CASSRGLAGGYEQYF TGTGCCAGCAGCCGCGGACTAGCGGGAGGCTACGAGCAGTACTTC
TRBJ1-2 TRBV6-1 TRBD1 15 few CASSAGTGILYGYTF TGTGCCAGCAGCGCCGGGACAGGGATCCTCTATGGCTACACCTTC
TRBJ2-1 TRBV24-1 TRBD1 18 many CATSDPVVVGTGYNEQFF TGTGCCACCAGTGATCCCGTCGTGGTGGGGACAGGGTACAATGAGCAGTTCTTC
TRBJ2-5 TRBV24-1 NA 16 few CATSERGRLASETQYF TGTGCCACCAGTGAGAGGGGGAGACTAGCTAGCGAGACCCAGTACTTC
TRBJ2-1 TRBV5-6 NA 13 few CASSPDSYGEQFF TGTGCCAGCAGCCCCGACAGTTATGGTGAGCAGTTCTTC
TRBJ2-3 TRBV6-4 TRBD2 16 NA CASSDSTSGGKYTQYF TGTGCCAGCAGTGACTCGACTAGCGGGGGGAAGTATACGCAGTATTTT
TRBJ2-6 TRBV4-3 NA 14 many CASSQEAGANVLTF TGCGCCAGCAGCCAAGAGGCTGGGGCCAACGTCCTGACTTTC
TRBJ2-5 TRBV6-4 TRBD1 15 many CASSAGQGTQETQYF TGTGCCAGCAGCGCGGGACAGGGGACCCAGGAGACCCAGTACTTC
TRBJ2-1 TRBV12-3/TRBV12-4 TRBD2 14 many CASSDILAGGRPFF TGTGCCAGCAGCGACATACTAGCGGGGGGCCGTCCGTTCTTC
TRBJ2-5 TRBV10-3 NA 14 many CAISEGGQQETQYF TGTGCCATCAGCGAGGGGGGACAGCAAGAGACCCAGTACTTC
TRBJ2-4 TRBV29-1 TRBD1 17 few CSVEEGGQGANENIQYF TGCAGCGTTGAAGAGGGGGGACAGGGGGCTAACGAAAACATTCAGTACTTC
TRBJ2-3 TRBV10-3 NA 12 many CAISDSTDTQYF TGTGCCATCAGTGACAGCACAGATACGCAGTATTTT
TRBJ2-7 TRBV28 NA 15 few CASSSYGTANGEQYF TGTGCCAGCAGTTCCTACGGGACGGCAAACGGCGAGCAGTACTTC
TRBJ2-1 TRBV4-1 NA 15 NA CASSQDGTLNNEQFF TGCGCCAGCAGCCAAGACGGGACTCTCAACAATGAGCAGTTCTTC
TRBJ2-3 TRBV28 NA 15 NA CASSFGGYSTDTQYF TGTGCCAGCAGTTTTGGGGGATATAGCACAGATACGCAGTATTTT
TRBJ2-3 TRBV11-2 TRBD2 18 NA CASSSPKAGIHSSDTQYF TGTGCCAGCAGCTCACCTAAAGCGGGGATCCATTCCTCAGATACGCAGTATTTT
TRBJ1-1 TRBV6-5 NA 14 NA CASSYGGSNTEAFF TGTGCCAGCAGTTACGGGGGCTCGAACACTGAAGCTTTCTTT
TRBJ1-5 TRBV3-1 NA 13 many CASSQGDGRSQHF TGTGCCAGCAGCCAGGGGGACGGCCGGTCCCAGCATTTT
TRBJ2-1 TRBV9 NA 14 NA CASSVGGPANEQFF TGTGCCAGCAGCGTAGGGGGCCCAGCCAATGAGCAGTTCTTC
TRBJ2-2 TRBV4-3 NA 17 few CASSQEFQKRSAGELFF TGCGCCAGCAGCCAAGAATTCCAAAAGCGATCGGCCGGGGAGCTGTTTTTT
TRBJ2-3 TRBV7-7 NA 12 NA CASSPDGDTQYF TGTGCTAGCAGCCCCGATGGGGATACGCAGTATTTT
TRBJ2-7 TRBV12-3/TRBV12-4 NA 14 many CASSSIRLPYEQYF TGTGCCAGCAGTTCTATTAGACTGCCATACGAGCAGTACTTC
TRBJ2-7 TRBV7-2 TRBD2 16 NA CASSLAIAGGWYEQYF TGTGCCAGCAGCTTAGCCATAGCGGGGGGCTGGTACGAGCAGTACTTC
TRBJ2-7 TRBV2 NA 13 many CASSQLDAYEQYF TGTGCCAGCAGTCAACTGGACGCCTACGAGCAGTACTTC